What follows is one TCR beta chain and its context. Assay used: immunoSEQ multiplex PCR; TCRdb lists only in-frame clones, some missing. Of approximately 1,500,000 clones listed, 95% to 99% are singletons. Losses at the gene ends were 3 bases for V and 5 bases for J; bases not matched to a gene: 4. Germline V gives CDR1 SGHRS, CDR2 YFSETQ. The CDR3 runs to 14 residues. The data are from a study of shared clonotypes between healthy human individuals. Study as a whole: The people who gave samples were a couple of women and a few men aged 18 to 49.

This sequence originates from a man aged 30 to 45 in good health. The chain uses TRBV5-1 and TRBJ1-4, with 7 nucleotides matching TRBD1. The sample comprised naive CD4+ T cells sorted from blood. Subset specified: CD45RA+ positively selected. DNA for the CDR3: TGCGCCAGCAGCTCAGGGGGGGTAAATGAAAAACTGTTTTTT. It yields the protein CASSSGGVNEKLFF. Combining the CDR3 with reference TRBV5-1 and TRBJ1-4 gives the whole variable domain KAGVTQTPRYLIKTRGQQVTLSCSPISGHRSVSWYQQTPGQGLQFLFEYFSETQRNKGNFPGRFSGRQFSNSRSEMNVSTLELGDSALYLCASSSGGVNEKLFFGSGTQLSVL.